One and the same sample provided the 22 T cell receptor beta chains below, sequenced in a study of cytomegalovirus exposure and HLA in healthy donors. Use of 60 Vbeta and 13 Jbeta primers characterized the PCR. Produced via immunoSEQ multiplex PCR; TCRdb's table is partial and in-frame only. Of 150,000 to 160,000 clones listed, roughly 83% are singletons. Sequencing input: PBMCs. The receptors shown here come from a man aged 30-40 years in good health and CMV-seropositive.

A remark on this clone: One junction end disagrees with the germline gene, perhaps due to a read error. The rearrangement links TRBV27 to TRBJ2-2, with 11 bases matching TRBD2. CDR1 is MNHEY and CDR2 is SMNVEV in the germline V gene (reference sequence). The CDR3 extends over 15 amino acids. CDR3 sequence reads: CASRLAGGNTGEPFF. The CDR3, as DNA: TGTGCCAGCAGGCTAGCGGGAGGAAACACCGGGGAGCCGTTTTTT.

In this sample, this clone turned up once. The rearrangement uses TRBV11-3 and TRBJ1-6; D call uncertain. Germline CDR1 reads SGHNT; CDR2 reads YENEEA. The CDR3 is made up of 15 amino acids. V lost 2 bases, J lost 0 bases, and 5 bases lay in between. The DNA of the CDR3 is TGTGCCAGCAGCTTAACAAGCTCCTATAATTCACCCCTCCACTTT. It yields the protein CASSLTSSYNSPLHF.

DNA for the CDR3: TGTGCCACCAGCAGAAATGGGGGAGGCGGGGGTCCGAACACTGAAGCTTTCTTT. Translated: CATSRNGGGGGPNTEAFF. This sequence joins TRBV15 and TRBJ1-1; tentative D call: TRBD1 (5 bases). CDR1 and CDR2 (germline): LNHNV, YYDKDF (reference sequence). The CDR3 totals 18 residues. Trimming took off 2 bases at V and 1 base at J, with 20 bases between the two ends.

The sample holds one count of this clone. The chain links TRBV5-4 to TRBJ2-5, with a tentative D call TRBD2 (6 bases). Matching the DNA end better, TRBJ2-7 makes the J call doubtful. CDR1 is SGHNT and CDR2 is YYREEE in the germline V gene (reference sequence). The CDR3 contains 11 residues. The CDR3 here is CASRTGDEQYF. The CDR3 region has the DNA TGTGCCAGCAGGACGGGGGACGAGCAGTACTTC.

The chain is built from TRBV5-1 and TRBJ2-6; no clear D gene. The CDR3 has 14 amino acids. In germline, CDR1 is SGHRS, CDR2 YFSETQ. Trimming cost V 2 bases and J 0 bases, with 3 bases left between them. The DNA of the CDR3 is TGCGCCAGCAGCTTTTACTCTGGGGCCAACGTCCTGACTTTC. It translates to CASSFYSGANVLTF.

This clone was counted once. The rearrangement links TRBV6-5 to TRBJ2-2, with 7 bases lining up with TRBD2. Germline-derived CDR1 and CDR2 are MNHEY and SVGAGI. Trimming cost V 10 bases and J 4 bases; bases outside gene matches: 12. This CDR3 spans 15 amino acids. CDR3 protein: CATRRPGEGTGELFF. The CDR3 nucleotides are TGTGCCACCCGGAGGCCCGGGGAGGGCACCGGGGAGCTGTTTTTT.

The chain couples TRBV9 to TRBJ1-2; D not certain. The germline V gene encodes CDR1 SGDLS and CDR2 YYNGEE. V was trimmed by 4 bases and J by 1 base, leaving 11 bases between them. The CDR3 has 14 amino acids. The CDR3 sequence: CASSPAADNYGYTF. As DNA, the CDR3 is TGTGCCAGCAGCCCTGCTGCGGATAACTATGGCTACACCTTC.

This rearrangement joins TRBV7-2 to TRBJ2-5; 9 positions match TRBD2. CDR1 and CDR2 (germline): SGHTA, FQGNSA. This CDR3 has 14 residues. V shed 7 bases, J shed 1 base, and the junction held 4 bases outside the gene matches. CDR3 loop: CASNGGGGQETQYF. The CDR3 DNA sequence: TGTGCCAGCAACGGCGGGGGGGGCCAAGAGACCCAGTACTTC.

V is TRBV11-1 and J is TRBJ2-2; 10 bases fit TRBD1. Germline V gene data show CDR1 as SGHAT and CDR2 as FQDESV (reference sequence). The CDR3 consists of 17 residues. The V segment lost 5 bases and the J segment 5 bases; nucleotides outside the gene matches: 11. The CDR3 loop reads CASSLRDRGSLTGELFF. CDR3 DNA sequence: TGTGCCAGCAGCCTACGGGACAGGGGTAGCTTAACCGGGGAGCTGTTTTTT.

This clone has a handful of counts. The V gene is TRBV5-1, the J gene TRBJ2-7; 8 bases are a match to TRBD1. The CDR3 totals 13 residues. The V segment lost 2 bases and the J segment 5 bases; nucleotides outside the gene matches: 3. The germline V gene encodes CDR1 SGHRS and CDR2 YFSETQ. The CDR3 spells CASSLGQGNEQYF. For the CDR3, the DNA is TGCGCCAGCAGCTTAGGACAGGGAAACGAGCAGTACTTC. The variable domain in full, with the rest retrieved from reference TRBV5-1 and TRBJ2-7, is KAGVTQTPRYLIKTRGQQVTLSCSPISGHRSVSWYQQTPGQGLQFLFEYFSETQRNKGNFPGRFSGRQFSNSRSEMNVSTLELGDSALYLCASSLGQGNEQYFGPGTRLTVT.

The chain has TRBV27 and TRBJ2-2; possible D gene TRBD2, 6 bases. The CDR3 is 14 amino acids. Deletions cut 5 bases from V and 6 bases from J, with 13 bases between. Germline lookup yields CDR1 MNHEY and CDR2 SMNVEV (reference sequence). CDR3 amino acids: CASSPGTSPGELFF. CDR3 bases: TGTGCCAGCAGTCCGGGGACTTCCCCCGGGGAGCTGTTTTTT.

The rearrangement uses TRBV7-9 and TRBJ2-1; the match to TRBD2 covers 7 bases. The CDR3 length is 13 residues. V dropped 5 bases and J dropped 7; count of bases not matched to a gene: 5. The germline V gene encodes CDR1 SEHNR and CDR2 FQNEAQ (reference sequence). The CDR3 coding sequence is TGTGCCAGCAGCACGACTAGCCGAAATGAGCAGTTCTTC. Translation: CASSTTSRNEQFF.

This rearrangement joins TRBV7-8 to TRBJ2-7, with TRBD1 matching over 10 bases. Per the germline V gene, CDR1 is SGHVS and CDR2 is FQNEAQ. The CDR3 has 14 residues. Losses at the gene ends were 1 base for V and 5 bases for J; bases not matched to a gene: 2. CDR3 bases: TGTGCCAGCAGCTTAGGGGACAGGGGTAACGAGCAGTACTTC. Amino acids: CASSLGDRGNEQYF. Drawing the rest from reference TRBV7-8 and TRBJ2-7, the complete variable domain is GAGVSQSPRYKVAKRGQDVALRCDPISGHVSLFWYQQALGQGPEFLTYFQNEAQLDKSGLPSDRFFAERPEGSVSTLKIQRTQQEDSAVYLCASSLGDRGNEQYFGPGTRLTVT.

The chain recombines TRBV6-5 with TRBJ1-5; possibly TRBD1 for D (6 bases). Looked up from germline, CDR1 is MNHEY and CDR2 is SVGAGI. CDR3 size: 16 residues. V dropped 0 bases and J dropped 4 bases, with 13 bases sitting between them. The CDR3 here is CASSYSGGLGNQPQHF. The CDR3 DNA sequence: TGTGCCAGCAGTTACTCCGGGGGGCTTGGTAATCAGCCCCAGCATTTT.

The chain couples TRBV4-1 to TRBJ2-5, with D uncertain. The V and J ends lost 0 bases and 2 bases respectively, with 13 bases between them. This CDR3 is built from 16 residues. Germline loops: CDR1 MGHRA, CDR2 YSYEKL. This CDR3 is CASSQEHLPPQETQYF. The DNA for the CDR3 is TGCGCCAGCAGCCAAGAGCACTTGCCCCCGCAAGAGACCCAGTACTTC.

V gene TRBV5-4 combines with J gene TRBJ1-1; possible D gene TRBD1, 6 bases. Germline loops: CDR1 SGHNT, CDR2 YYREEE (reference sequence). Deletions cut 4 bases from V and 0 bases from J, with 13 bases between. This CDR3 contains 15 residues. The CDR3 loop is CASSLDSSMNTEAFF. In DNA, the CDR3 is TGTGCCAGCAGCCTGGACAGCTCAATGAACACTGAAGCTTTCTTT.

The chain carries TRBV6-1 and TRBJ1-4, with D tentatively TRBD1 (5 bases). V was pared by 6 bases and J by 6 bases, with 14 bases between. CDR1 and CDR2 from the germline V gene are MNHNS and SASEGT. The CDR3 covers 14 residues. The CDR3 loop reads CASREGREHEKLFF. The CDR3 DNA is TGTGCCAGCAGGGAGGGCAGGGAGCATGAAAAACTGTTTTTT.

This sequence joins TRBV6-4 and TRBJ1-2, with 9 nucleotides matching TRBD1. The germline gives CDR1 MRHNA, CDR2 SNTAGT. V lost 5 bases to trimming and J lost 4 bases; unmatched junction nucleotides: 11. The CDR3 has 16 residues. The chain's CDR3 is CASSFGTGNPGYGYTF. The CDR3 nucleotides are TGTGCCAGCAGTTTCGGGACAGGGAACCCCGGCTATGGCTACACCTTC.

This clone was seen only once. The chain joins TRBV13 to TRBJ2-1, with D tentatively TRBD1 (6 bases). Trimming removed 5 bases at V and 7 bases at J, with 15 bases between. Germline V lookup: CDR1 PRHDT, CDR2 FYEKMQ (reference sequence). There are 14 residues in the CDR3. CDR3 DNA sequence: TGTGCCAGCAGCCTCGAGGGGGTCAGAAATGAGCAGTTCTTC. Translated: CASSLEGVRNEQFF.

The chain is built from TRBV5-1 and TRBJ1-2; 7 nucleotides match TRBD1. The CDR3 extends over 13 amino acids. The V and J ends lost 4 bases and 8 bases, in that order; junction bases with no gene match: 8. CDR1 and CDR2 (germline): SGHRS, YFSETQ. In DNA form, the CDR3 reads TGCGCCAGCAGCCGGGACAGTAGAGAGGGCTACACCTTC. It translates to CASSRDSREGYTF.

This chain uses TRBV2 with TRBJ2-7; TRBD2 agrees at 8 bases. This CDR3 is built from 13 residues. Germline trimming cut 11 bases from V and 3 bases from J; bases unmatched to any gene: 9. Germline CDR1 is SNHLY and CDR2 is FYNNEI. For the CDR3, the DNA is TGTGCCTTCGCAAGCGGGAGTCTCTACGAGCAGTACTTC. Translating it yields CAFASGSLYEQYF.

The genes are TRBV5-4 and TRBJ2-5, with a possible D match to TRBD1 (6 bases). The end of the DNA aligns better with TRBJ2-7, so the J call may be wrong. The CDR3 is 15 amino acids. Germline lookup yields CDR1 SGHNT and CDR2 YYREEE (reference sequence). CDR3 sequence (DNA): TGTGCCAGCAGCTTGGGCAGGACAGCCACCTACGAGCAGTACTTC. As protein: CASSLGRTATYEQYF.